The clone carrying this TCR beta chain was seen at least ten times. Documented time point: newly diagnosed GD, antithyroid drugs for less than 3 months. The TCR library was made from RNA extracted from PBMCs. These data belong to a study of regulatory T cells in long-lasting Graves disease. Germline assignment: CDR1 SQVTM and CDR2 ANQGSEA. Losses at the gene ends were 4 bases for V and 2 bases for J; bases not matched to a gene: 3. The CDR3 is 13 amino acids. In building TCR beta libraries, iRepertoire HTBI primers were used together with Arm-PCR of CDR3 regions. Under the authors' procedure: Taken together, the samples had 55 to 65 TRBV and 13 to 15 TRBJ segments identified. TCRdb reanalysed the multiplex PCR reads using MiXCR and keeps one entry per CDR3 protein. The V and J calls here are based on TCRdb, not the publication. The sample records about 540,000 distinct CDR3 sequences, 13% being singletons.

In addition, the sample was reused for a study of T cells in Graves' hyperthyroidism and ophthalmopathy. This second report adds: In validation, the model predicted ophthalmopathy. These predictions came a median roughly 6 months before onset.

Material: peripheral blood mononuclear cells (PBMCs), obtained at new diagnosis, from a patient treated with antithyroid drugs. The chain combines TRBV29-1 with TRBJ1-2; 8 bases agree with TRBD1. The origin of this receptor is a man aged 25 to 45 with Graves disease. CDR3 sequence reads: CSVGTGPNYGYTF. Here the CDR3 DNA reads TGCAGCGTTGGGACAGGGCCCAACTATGGCTACACCTTC.